The rows below give T cell receptor beta chains drawn from one sample of a study of shared clonotypes between healthy human individuals. The protocol was immunoSEQ multiplex PCR, while the TCRdb copy is restricted to in-frame clones and leaves out a portion. The sample consists of a few million clones, about 92% of them appearing once. The sample was naive CD4+ T cells from PBMCs. These receptors were taken from a man in his late teens or twenties in good health. Some clones in this sample may be carry-over from other donors' samples. The CDR3 runs from the conserved cysteine through the conserved F or W. The D gene is left open where the match is weak. Not every row has a clone size; where given, it reads once, few, many or a size class.

V	size	J	D	CDR3	DNA
TRBV28	NA	TRBJ1-2	NA	CASSRDQTAFNYGYTF	TGTGCCAGCAGCCGAGATCAGACGGCGTTTAACTATGGCTACACCTTC
TRBV7-2	NA	TRBJ1-5	NA	CASSRQEGNQPQHF	TGTGCCAGCAGCAGGCAGGAGGGCAATCAGCCCCAGCATTTT
TRBV6-1	once	TRBJ1-5	NA	CASSDRELDNQPQHF	TGTGCCAGCAGTGACAGGGAGTTAGACAATCAGCCCCAGCATTTT
TRBV6-5	NA	TRBJ2-5	TRBD2	CASRILAGPQETQYF	TGTGCCAGCAGGATACTAGCGGGGCCCCAAGAGACCCAGTACTTC
TRBV9	few	TRBJ1-1	NA	CASSGHLNTEAFF	TGTGCCAGCAGCGGACACCTGAACACTGAAGCTTTCTTT
TRBV29-1	NA	TRBJ2-7	NA	CSFRATSYEQYF	TGCAGCTTCCGAGCGACCTCCTACGAGCAGTACTTC
TRBV30	NA	TRBJ2-7	NA	CAWSVRGGSEQYF	TGTGCCTGGAGTGTCAGGGGGGGCTCCGAGCAGTACTTC
TRBV28	NA	TRBJ2-3	NA	CASIGGRNTQYF	TGTGCCAGCATCGGAGGGCGGAATACGCAGTATTTT
TRBV7-9	NA	TRBJ1-5	NA	CASSLSGVRNQPQHF	TGTGCCAGCAGCTTGAGCGGTGTCCGCAATCAGCCCCAGCATTTT
TRBV6-6	NA	TRBJ1-5	TRBD1	CASRGGGSNQPQHF	TGTGCCAGCAGGGGAGGGGGCAGCAATCAGCCCCAGCATTTT
TRBV7-2	NA	TRBJ2-7	TRBD1	CASSLAGQGLYEQYF	TGTGCCAGCAGCTTAGCCGGACAGGGCTTGTACGAGCAGTACTTC
TRBV30	NA	TRBJ2-5	NA	CAWSSRETQYF	TGTGCCTGGAGTAGCCGAGAGACCCAGTACTTC
TRBV28	NA	TRBJ2-1	TRBD2	CASSWWGGRALPSYNEQFF	TGTGCCAGCAGTTGGTGGGGCGGGAGGGCCCTCCCATCCTACAATGAGCAGTTCTTC
TRBV18	few	TRBJ2-7	NA	CASSPSRLGWYEQYF	TGTGCCAGCTCACCTTCCCGACTAGGGTGGTACGAGCAGTACTTC
TRBV4-1	NA	TRBJ2-3	NA	CASSQGTLLNGGYTDTQYF	TGCGCCAGCAGCCAAGGGACCCTACTAAATGGCGGATACACAGATACGCAGTATTTT
TRBV28	NA	TRBJ2-1	NA	CASSFMEAGYGREQFF	TGTGCCAGCAGTTTTATGGAGGCCGGGTACGGTAGGGAGCAGTTCTTC
TRBV19	NA	TRBJ1-2	NA	CASSLRDGDYGYTF	TGTGCCAGTAGTCTCCGGGACGGAGACTATGGCTACACCTTC
TRBV7-3	NA	TRBJ2-2	NA	CASSLNVRGTGELFF	TGTGCCAGCAGCTTAAATGTCCGGGGCACCGGGGAGCTGTTTTTT
TRBV27	NA	TRBJ2-7	NA	CASSQTGIPPEGYEQYF	TGTGCCAGCAGTCAAACCGGGATACCACCCGAGGGGTACGAGCAGTACTTC
TRBV28	NA	TRBJ2-3	NA	CASRTTDTQYF	TGTGCCAGCAGAACTACAGATACGCAGTATTTT
TRBV11-2	once	TRBJ1-2	NA	CASSLRGSVIRNYGYTF	TGTGCCAGCAGCTTAAGGGGGAGCGTGATTCGAAACTATGGCTACACCTTC
TRBV7-2	NA	TRBJ1-5	NA	CASSGPWGGQPQHF	TGTGCCAGCAGCGGGCCCTGGGGGGGACAGCCCCAGCATTTT
TRBV28	NA	TRBJ2-5	NA	CASSLEGGGETQYF	TGTGCCAGCAGTTTGGAGGGGGGCGGAGAGACCCAGTACTTC
TRBV28	NA	TRBJ1-2	TRBD1	CASSRRTGKRSYGYTF	TGTGCCAGCAGTCGCCGGACAGGGAAAAGATCCTATGGCTACACCTTC
TRBV27	NA	TRBJ1-1	NA	CASSLSEGTEAFF	TGTGCCAGCAGTTTATCGGAGGGGACTGAAGCTTTCTTT
TRBV4-2	NA	TRBJ2-2	NA	CASSQGPAGELFF	TGTGCCAGCAGCCAAGGGCCAGCCGGGGAGCTGTTTTTT
TRBV18	NA	TRBJ2-7	NA	CASSRLRDPDEQYF	TGTGCCAGCTCACGGCTCCGAGATCCCGACGAGCAGTACTTC
TRBV5-4	once	TRBJ2-1	NA	CASSSSLTGNEQFF	TGTGCCAGCAGCTCTTCTTTGACGGGCAATGAGCAGTTCTTC
TRBV7-2	NA	TRBJ2-1	TRBD1	CASSQGQGGIVNEQFF	TGTGCCAGCAGCCAGGGACAGGGGGGTATAGTCAATGAGCAGTTCTTC
TRBV11-3	NA	TRBJ2-2	NA	CASSYQKTGELFF	TGTGCCAGCAGCTATCAAAAAACCGGGGAGCTGTTTTTT
TRBV29-1	once	TRBJ2-7	TRBD1	CSAAGQGREQYF	TGCAGCGCTGCGGGACAGGGGCGGGAGCAGTACTTC
TRBV5-4	NA	TRBJ2-7	NA	CASTLQGGSYEQYF	TGTGCCAGCACCCTTCAGGGAGGCTCCTACGAGCAGTACTTC
TRBV6-5	NA	TRBJ1-4	TRBD1	CASSRQGLNEKLFF	TGTGCCAGCAGTAGACAGGGCCTTAATGAAAAACTGTTTTTT
TRBV11-3	NA	TRBJ2-2	NA	CASSLSSDTGELFF	TGTGCCAGCAGCTTAAGCAGTGACACCGGGGAGCTGTTTTTT
TRBV6-1	NA	TRBJ1-5	TRBD1	CASSQQGAQPQHF	TGTGCCAGCAGCCAACAGGGGGCTCAGCCCCAGCATTTT
TRBV19	NA	TRBJ2-5	NA	CASRVQETQYF	TGTGCCAGTAGGGTTCAGGAGACCCAGTACTTC
TRBV4-3	NA	TRBJ2-1	NA	CASSFNVGRYNEQFF	TGCGCCAGCAGCTTTAATGTGGGACGGTACAATGAGCAGTTCTTC
TRBV9	NA	TRBJ2-7	NA	CASSAYARSGYEQYF	TGTGCCAGCAGCGCCTATGCCCGCAGCGGCTACGAGCAGTACTTC
TRBV19	NA	TRBJ2-3	TRBD2	CASSSGGRAGADTQYF	TGTGCCAGTAGTTCTGGCGGGAGGGCCGGCGCAGATACGCAGTATTTT
TRBV6-5	NA	TRBJ2-5	NA	CASSSPLTQETQYF	TGTGCCAGCAGTTCCCCCCTTACCCAGGAGACCCAGTACTTC
TRBV11-3	NA	TRBJ2-3	TRBD2	CASSSKAGGGTQYF	TGTGCCAGCAGCTCAAAAGCGGGAGGTGGTACGCAGTATTTT
TRBV28	NA	TRBJ1-2	TRBD1	CASSLWGTGKWVWEKWVGGYTF	TGTGCCAGCAGTTTATGGGGGACAGGGAAATGGGTATGGGAAAAATGGGTCGGGGGCTACACCTTC
TRBV18	NA	TRBJ1-5	NA	CASSPQADQPQHF	TGTGCCAGCTCACCTCAGGCAGATCAGCCCCAGCATTTT
TRBV28	NA	TRBJ1-1	TRBD1	CASSLVEGALMNTEAFF	TGTGCCAGCAGTTTAGTTGAGGGGGCTTTAATGAACACTGAAGCTTTCTTT
TRBV9	NA	TRBJ2-3	NA	CASNGGISTDTQYF	TGTGCCAGCAATGGCGGGATAAGCACAGATACGCAGTATTTT
TRBV2	NA	TRBJ1-6	NA	CASSEQGPYNSPLHF	TGTGCCAGCAGTGAACAGGGACCCTATAATTCACCCCTCCACTTT